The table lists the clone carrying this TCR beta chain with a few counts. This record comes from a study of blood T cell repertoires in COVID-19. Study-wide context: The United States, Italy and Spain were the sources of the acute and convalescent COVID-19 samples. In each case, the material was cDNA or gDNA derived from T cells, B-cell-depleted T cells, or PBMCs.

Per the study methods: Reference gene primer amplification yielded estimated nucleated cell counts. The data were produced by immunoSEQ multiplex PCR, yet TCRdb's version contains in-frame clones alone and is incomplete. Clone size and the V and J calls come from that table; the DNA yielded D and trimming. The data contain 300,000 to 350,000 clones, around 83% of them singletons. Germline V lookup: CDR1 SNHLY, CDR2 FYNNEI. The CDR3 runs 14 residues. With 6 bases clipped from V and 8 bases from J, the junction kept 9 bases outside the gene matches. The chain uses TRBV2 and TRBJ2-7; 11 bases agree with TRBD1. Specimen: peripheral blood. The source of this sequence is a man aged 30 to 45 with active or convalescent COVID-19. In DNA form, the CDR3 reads TGTGCCAGCAGGGACAGGGGGCTGGTGTCCAAGCAGTACTTC. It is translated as CASRDRGLVSKQYF. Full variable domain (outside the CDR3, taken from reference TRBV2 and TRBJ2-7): EPEVTQTPSHQVTQMGQEVILRCVPISNHLYFYWYRQILGQKVEFLVSFYNNEISEKSEIFDDQFSVERPDGSNFTLKIRSTKLEDSAMYFCASRDRGLVSKQYFGPGTRLTVT.